This TCR beta chain was captured in a study of blood T cell repertoires in COVID-19. In the study overall: Nucleic acid was either cDNA or gDNA, and it came from T cells, B-cell-depleted T cells, or PBMCs.

In the original analysis: Reference gene primer amplification gave estimated nucleated cell counts. Generated by immunoSEQ multiplex PCR, the TCRdb table keeps only in-frame clones and is missing some. V and J calls and clone size are copied from that table; D and trimming were computed from the DNA. The sample consists of some 270,000 clones, 70% to 90% of them appearing once. CDR1 and CDR2 from the germline V gene are LGHDT and YNNKEL (reference sequence). The CDR3 consists of 16 residues. V lost 4 bases and J 4 bases, leaving 14 bases between the germline ends. This chain uses TRBV3-1 (or the pseudogene TRBV3-2) with TRBJ2-6, with D perhaps TRBD1 (6 bases). The sample was peripheral blood. The clonotype originates from a woman between 65 and 79 years old with acute or convalescent COVID-19. The CDR3 DNA reads TGTGCCAGCAGCCCCGGGACACCAGTAGGGGCCAACGTCCTGACTTTC. It specifies CASSPGTPVGANVLTF.